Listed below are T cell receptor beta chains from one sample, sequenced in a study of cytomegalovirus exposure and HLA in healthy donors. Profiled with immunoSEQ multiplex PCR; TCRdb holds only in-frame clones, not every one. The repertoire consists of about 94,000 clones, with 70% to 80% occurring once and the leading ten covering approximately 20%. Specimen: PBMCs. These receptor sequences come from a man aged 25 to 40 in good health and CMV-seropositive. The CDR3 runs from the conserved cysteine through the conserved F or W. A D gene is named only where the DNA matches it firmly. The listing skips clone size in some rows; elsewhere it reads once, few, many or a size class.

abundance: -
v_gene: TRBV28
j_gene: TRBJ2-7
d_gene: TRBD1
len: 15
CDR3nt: TGTGCCAGCAGTTTTGGGACAGGGGGTTACTACGAGCAGTACTTC
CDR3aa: CASSFGTGGYYEQYF

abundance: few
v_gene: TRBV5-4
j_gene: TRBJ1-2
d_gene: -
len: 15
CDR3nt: TGTGCCAGCAGCTCAGATTACAGCACTAACTATGGCTACACCTTC
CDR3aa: CASSSDYSTNYGYTF

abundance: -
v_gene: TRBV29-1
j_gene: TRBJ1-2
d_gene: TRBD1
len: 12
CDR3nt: TGCAGCGTTGAAGGACAGGGGTATGGCTACCCCTTC
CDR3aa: CSVEGQGYGYPF

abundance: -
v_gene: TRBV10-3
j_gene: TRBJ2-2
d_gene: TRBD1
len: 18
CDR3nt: TGTGCCATCAGTGACTCCGGACAGGGGGCTCCGAACACCGGGGAGCTGTTTTTT
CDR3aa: CAISDSGQGAPNTGELFF

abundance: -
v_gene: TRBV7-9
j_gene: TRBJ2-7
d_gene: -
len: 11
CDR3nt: TGTGCCAGCCCCGAGCCCTACGAGCAGTACTTC
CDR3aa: CASPEPYEQYF

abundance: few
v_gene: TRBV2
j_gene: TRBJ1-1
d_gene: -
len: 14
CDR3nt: TGTGCCAGCAAAGGAGATCATCAGTACGCTGAAGCTTTCTTT
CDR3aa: CASKGDHQYAEAFF

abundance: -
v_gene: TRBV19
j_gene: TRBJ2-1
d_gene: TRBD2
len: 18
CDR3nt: TGTGCCAGTAGTAGGACTAGCGGGGCTTTTAGCTCCTACAATGAGCAGTTCTTC
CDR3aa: CASSRTSGAFSSYNEQFF

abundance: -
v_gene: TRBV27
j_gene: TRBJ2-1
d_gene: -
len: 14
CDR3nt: TGTGCCAGCAGCCGAACTAGAGTGAACAATGAGCAGTTCTTC
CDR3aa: CASSRTRVNNEQFF

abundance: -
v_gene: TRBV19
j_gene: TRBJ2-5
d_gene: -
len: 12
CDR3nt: TGTGCCAGTAGTACAGGGTCAGAGACCCAGTACTTC
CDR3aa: CASSTGSETQYF

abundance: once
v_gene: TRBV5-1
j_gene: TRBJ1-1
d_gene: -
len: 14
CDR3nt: TGCGCCAGCAGTATCTCCGGGGTGTTGACTGAAGCTTTCTTT
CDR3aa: CASSISGVLTEAFF

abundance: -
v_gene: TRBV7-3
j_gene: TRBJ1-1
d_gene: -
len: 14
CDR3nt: TGTGCCAGCAGCCCGGGTTCGGCGAACACTGAAGCTTTCTTT
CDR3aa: CASSPGSANTEAFF

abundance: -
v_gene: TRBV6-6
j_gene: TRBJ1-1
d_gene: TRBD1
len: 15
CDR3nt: TGTGCCAGCAGTTACCCGGGACAGGGGGACACTGAAGCTTTCTTT
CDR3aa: CASSYPGQGDTEAFF

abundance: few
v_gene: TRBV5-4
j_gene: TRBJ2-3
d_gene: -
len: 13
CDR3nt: TGTGCCAGCAGCTTGGGGACTGGAAATACGCAGTATTTT
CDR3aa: CASSLGTGNTQYF

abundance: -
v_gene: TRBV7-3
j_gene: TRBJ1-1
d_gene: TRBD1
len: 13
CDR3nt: TGTGCCAGCAGCCCCGGACAGGGTATGGAAGCTTTCTTT
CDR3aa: CASSPGQGMEAFF

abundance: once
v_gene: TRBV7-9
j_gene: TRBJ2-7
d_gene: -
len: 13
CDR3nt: TGTGCCAGCAACCCCACAGACACCTACGAGCAGTACTTC
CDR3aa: CASNPTDTYEQYF